Presented here are 8 T cell receptor beta chains from one specimen sequenced in a study of blood T cell repertoires in COVID-19. The repertoire was sequenced with immunoSEQ multiplex PCR; TCRdb's copy has only in-frame clones and lacks some. Here the sample spans a few hundred thousand clones, roughly 90% being singletons. Material: PBMCs or T cells enriched from blood (not recorded which). Every receptor here comes from a woman in her thirties or forties who had recovered from COVID-19.

This clone is a singleton in its sample. V and J are TRBV5-1 and TRBJ1-2; 8 nucleotides match TRBD1. Germline V lookup: CDR1 SGHRS, CDR2 YFSETQ. The CDR3 spans 17 residues. The V and J ends lost 0 bases and 2 bases, in that order; junction bases with no gene match: 9. CDR3 DNA sequence: TGCGCCAGCAGCTTGGCGACCGAGAGACAGGGGAACTATGGCTACACCTTC. This codes for CASSLATERQGNYGYTF.

The chain is built from TRBV24-1 and TRBJ2-3; D might be TRBD1 (6 bases). The CDR3 is 20 amino acids. CDR1 KGHDR and CDR2 SFDVKD come from the germline V gene. V gave up 1 base and J gave up 5 bases, with 27 bases separating them. This CDR3 is CATSDFLGAPRGRGGDTQYF. The CDR3 DNA is TGTGCCACCAGTGATTTCCTGGGGGCTCCCAGGGGAAGAGGGGGAGATACGCAGTATTTT.

The rearrangement uses TRBV27 and TRBJ1-1, with 11 bases that match TRBD1. The germline gives CDR1 MNHEY, CDR2 SMNVEV (reference sequence). This CDR3 spans 15 amino acids. The V and J ends lost 4 bases and 4 bases, in that order; junction bases with no gene match: 5. DNA of the CDR3: TGTGCCAGCAGTTCCTTGGGGACAGGGGGCACTGAAGCTTTCTTT. The encoded protein is CASSSLGTGGTEAFF.

This clone showed up just once. The chain uses TRBV10-1 and TRBJ1-1; D not certain. Trimming left V 8 bases short and J 0 bases short, with 22 bases between. CDR1 WNHNN and CDR2 SYGVQD come from the germline V gene (reference sequence). The CDR3 covers 17 residues. CDR3 in amino acids: CASPSFVGSAMNTEAFF. CDR3 sequence (DNA): TGCGCCAGCCCTTCCTTCGTGGGTAGCGCAATGAACACTGAAGCTTTCTTT.

The V gene is TRBV18, the J gene TRBJ1-1; D possibly corresponds to TRBD1 (6 bases). The ends were cut back, 3 bases at V and 4 bases at J, with 21 bases in the middle. There are 17 residues in the CDR3. Germline V lookup: CDR1 KGHSH, CDR2 LQKENI. CDR3 sequence reads: CASSPVLTNRVGTEAFF. The CDR3 DNA reads as TGTGCCAGCTCACCGGTACTGACCAACAGGGTTGGCACTGAAGCTTTCTTT. Drawing the rest from reference TRBV18 and TRBJ1-1, the complete variable domain is NAGVMQNPRHLVRRRGQEARLRCSPMKGHSHVYWYRQLPEEGLKFMVYLQKENIIDESGMPKERFSAEFPKEGPSILRIQQVVRGDSAAYFCASSPVLTNRVGTEAFFGQGTRLTVV.

V gene TRBV3-1 (or the pseudogene TRBV3-2) combines with J gene TRBJ2-7; D remains unclear. V gave up 4 bases and J gave up 5 bases, with 9 bases separating them. The CDR3 totals 12 residues. Germline CDR1 and CDR2: LGHDT and YNNKEL (reference sequence). In DNA form, the CDR3 reads TGTGCCAGCAGCCGAGACCCCGACGAGCAGTACTTC. This gives the protein CASSRDPDEQYF.

This clone was observed once. The chain couples TRBV27 to TRBJ1-3; D unclear. Per the germline V gene, CDR1 is MNHEY and CDR2 is SMNVEV (reference sequence). Trimming pared 0 bases from V and 0 bases from J, leaving 9 bases between. The CDR3 runs 16 residues. In DNA, the CDR3 is TGTGCCAGCAGTTTATCGTATGGCTTCTCTGGAAACACCATATATTTT. Translation: CASSLSYGFSGNTIYF.

V gene TRBV27 combines with J gene TRBJ2-7; 8 bases are shared with TRBD1. The CDR3 loop spans 14 amino acids. V was clipped by 8 bases and J by 5 bases; unmatched bases: 11. Germline-derived CDR1 and CDR2 are MNHEY and SMNVEV (reference sequence). Written as DNA, the CDR3 is TGTGCCAGCGCCGGATTGGGACAGGCTCACGAGCAGTACTTC. Its protein is CASAGLGQAHEQYF.